This TCR beta chain was retrieved from a study of neoadjuvant nivolumab and ipilimumab in lung cancer (dated by TCRdb to 2020 to 2021). In terms of the full investigation: Nivolumab was given at 3 mg/kg intravenously on days 1, 15 and 29, and the combination arm added ipilimumab 1 mg/kg on day 1 only. Of the roughly 45 patients with operable NSCLC treated in the trial, some 23 were randomized to nivolumab monotherapy and roughly 21 to nivolumab plus ipilimumab. TCR repertoires were compared between pretherapy (baseline) peripheral blood and tumors resected at surgery after neoadjuvant immune checkpoint blockade. The major pathologic response (MPR) rate in the intention-to-treat population in each study arm was designated as the primary trial endpoint. Matched pretherapy and resected tumor pairs were analyzed for seven patients, of whom four received nivolumab and three received nivolumab plus ipilimumab. Overall study results and their limits: From pretherapy to surgery, tumor T-cell richness and clonality went up in three of three dual-therapy tumors, versus only two of four nivolumab-treated tumors. Pretherapy blood TCR richness correlated positively with richness in tumors resected after neoadjuvant therapy (Spearman R of about 0.82). Compared with tumor-adjacent uninvolved lung, resected tumors had greater TCR richness and clonality, and increases showed up in more of the dual-therapy-treated tumors. A small number of samples underwent TCR sequencing. No significant correlation was found between TCR clonality and pathologic tumor regression, and only a single major-pathologic-response sample was available for the analysis of TCR clonality versus pathologic tumor regression.

Reading the label with the study, this specimen's time point is: at surgical resection after neoadjuvant nivolumab +/- ipilimumab. The samples were taken from NEOSTAR, a phase 2 randomized trial in operable NSCLC that tested neoadjuvant nivolumab or nivolumab plus ipilimumab, followed by surgery. The library was obtained by the immunoSEQ multiplex PCR assay. In the authors' own workflow: Repertoires were summarized in terms of richness and clonality, and significantly expanded and contracted clones between pre- and post-therapy samples were identified. This is the immuneACCESS table as TCRdb keeps it, with only in-frame sequences that have V and J called. A part of the clones is gone; compared with another copy, unresolved V genes explain less than half, and the rest is unexplained. That table supplies the V and J calls and clone size; D and trimming were determined from the DNA. Here the sample has 25,000 to 35,000 clones; approximately 92% occur a single time. The ten top clones hold around 2.2% of the sample.

Comments on this clone: What antigen it recognizes has not been identified. Per-nucleotide qualities are absent, and no much larger clonotype sits a single base away.

As encoded in the germline V gene (reference sequence), CDR1 is MNHNY while CDR2 is SVGAGI. Reading from cysteine to phenylalanine, the CDR3 counts 16 amino acids. Left in the record is the CDR3 DNA by itself, 48 bases read in frame from the first base. V and J lose 0 bases and 2 bases, and a span of 12 bases separates them. The sample in question was peripheral blood, obtained after neoadjuvant nivolumab, alone or with ipilimumab, at or shortly before surgery. This receptor was taken from an adult with non-small cell lung cancer. The sequence is built from TRBV6-6 and TRBJ2-3, with the D gene not clear enough to name. The CDR3: CASSYSTARSTDTQYF. Read as DNA, the sequence is TGTGCCAGCAGTTACTCGACGGCCAGATCCACAGATACGCAGTATTTT.